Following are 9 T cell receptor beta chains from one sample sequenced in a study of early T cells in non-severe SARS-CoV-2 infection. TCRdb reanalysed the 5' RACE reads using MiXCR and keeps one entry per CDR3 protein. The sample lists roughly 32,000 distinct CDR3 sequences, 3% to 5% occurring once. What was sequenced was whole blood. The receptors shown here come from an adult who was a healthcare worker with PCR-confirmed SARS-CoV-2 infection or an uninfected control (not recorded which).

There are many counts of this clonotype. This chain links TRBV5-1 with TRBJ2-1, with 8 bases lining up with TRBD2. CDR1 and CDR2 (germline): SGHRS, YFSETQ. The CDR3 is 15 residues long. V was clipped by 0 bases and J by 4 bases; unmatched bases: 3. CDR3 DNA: TGCGCCAGCAGCTTGGCGGGGGGGACTTACAATGAGCAGTTCTTC. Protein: CASSLAGGTYNEQFF.

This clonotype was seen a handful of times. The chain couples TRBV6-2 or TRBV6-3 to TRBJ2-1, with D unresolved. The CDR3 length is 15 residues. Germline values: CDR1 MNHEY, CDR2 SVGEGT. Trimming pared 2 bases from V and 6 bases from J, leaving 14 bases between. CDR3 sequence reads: CASSYTLEWGNEQFF. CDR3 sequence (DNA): TGTGCCAGCAGTTACACTCTGGAGTGGGGCAATGAGCAGTTCTTC.

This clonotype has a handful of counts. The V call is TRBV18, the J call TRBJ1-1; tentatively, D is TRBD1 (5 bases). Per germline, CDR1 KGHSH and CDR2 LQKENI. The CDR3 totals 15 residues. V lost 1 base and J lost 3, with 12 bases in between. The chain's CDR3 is CASSPLPPGDTEAFF. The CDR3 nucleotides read TGTGCCAGCTCACCACTTCCCCCGGGGGACACTGAAGCTTTCTTT.

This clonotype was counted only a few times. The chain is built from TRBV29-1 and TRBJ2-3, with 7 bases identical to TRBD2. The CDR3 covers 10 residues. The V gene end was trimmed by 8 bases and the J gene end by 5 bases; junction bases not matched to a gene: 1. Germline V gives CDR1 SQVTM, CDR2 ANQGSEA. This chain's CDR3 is CSSGVDTQYF. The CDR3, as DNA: TGCAGCAGCGGGGTAGATACGCAGTATTTT.

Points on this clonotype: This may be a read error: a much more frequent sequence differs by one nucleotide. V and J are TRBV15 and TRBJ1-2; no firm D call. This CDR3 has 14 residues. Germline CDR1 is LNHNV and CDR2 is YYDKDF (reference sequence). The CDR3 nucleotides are TGTTCCACCAGCAGAGATATCGGTATGGCTGGCTACACCTTC. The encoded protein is CSTSRDIGMAGYTF. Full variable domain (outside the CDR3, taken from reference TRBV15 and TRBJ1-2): DAMVIQNPRYQVTQFGKPVTLSCSQTLNHNVMYWYQQKSSQAPKLLFHYYDKDFNNEADTPDNFQSRRPNTSFCFLDIRSPGLGDTAMYLCSTSRDIGMAGYTFGSGTRLTVV.

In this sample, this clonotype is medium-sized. CDR3 bases: TGTGCCAGCAGTTTTTCAGGGGGCGAACAGCCCCAGCATTTT. Protein sequence: CASSFSGGEQPQHF. This chain links TRBV12-3 or TRBV12-4 with TRBJ1-5, with 8 nucleotides matching TRBD1. Trimming cost V 3 bases and J 7 bases; bases outside gene matches: 5. This CDR3 has 14 residues.

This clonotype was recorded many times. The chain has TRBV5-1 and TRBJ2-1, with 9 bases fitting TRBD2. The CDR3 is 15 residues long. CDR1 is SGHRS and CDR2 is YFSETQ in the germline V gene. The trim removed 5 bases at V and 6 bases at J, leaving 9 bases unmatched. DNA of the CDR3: TGCGCCAGCAGATCTTACGCTAGCGGGACCAATGAGCAGTTCTTC. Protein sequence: CASRSYASGTNEQFF.

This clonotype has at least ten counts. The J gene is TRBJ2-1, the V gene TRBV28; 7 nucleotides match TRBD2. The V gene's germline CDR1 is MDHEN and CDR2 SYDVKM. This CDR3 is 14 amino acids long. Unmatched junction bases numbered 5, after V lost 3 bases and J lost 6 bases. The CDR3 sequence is CASSLGGSRNEQFF. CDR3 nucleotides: TGTGCCAGCAGTTTGGGGGGGTCCCGCAATGAGCAGTTCTTC.

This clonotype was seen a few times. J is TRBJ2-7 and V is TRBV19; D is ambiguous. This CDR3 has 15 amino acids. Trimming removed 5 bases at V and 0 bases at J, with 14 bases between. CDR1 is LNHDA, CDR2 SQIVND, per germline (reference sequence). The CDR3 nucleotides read TGTGCCAGTAGTCCCCGCGGACCGAGCTCCTACGAGCAGTACTTC. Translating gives CASSPRGPSSYEQYF. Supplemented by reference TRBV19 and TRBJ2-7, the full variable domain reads DGGITQSPKYLFRKEGQNVTLSCEQNLNHDAMYWYRQDPGQGLRLIYYSQIVNDFQKGDIAEGYSVSREKKESFPLTVTSAQKNPTAFYLCASSPRGPSSYEQYFGPGTRLTVT.